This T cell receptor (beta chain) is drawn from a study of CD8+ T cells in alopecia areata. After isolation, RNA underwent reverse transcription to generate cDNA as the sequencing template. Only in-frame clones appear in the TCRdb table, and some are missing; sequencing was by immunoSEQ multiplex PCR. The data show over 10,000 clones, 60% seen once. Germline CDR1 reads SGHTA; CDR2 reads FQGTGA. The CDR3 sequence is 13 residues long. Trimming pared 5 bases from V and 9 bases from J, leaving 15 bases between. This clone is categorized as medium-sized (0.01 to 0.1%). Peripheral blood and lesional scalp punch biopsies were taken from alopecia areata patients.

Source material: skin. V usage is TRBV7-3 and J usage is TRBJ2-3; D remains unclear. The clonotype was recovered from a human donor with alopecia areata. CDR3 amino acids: CASSLDPLGTQYF. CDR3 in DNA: TGTGCCAGCAGCCTGGACCCCCTTGGGACGCAGTATTTT. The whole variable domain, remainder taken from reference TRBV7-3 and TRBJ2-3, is GAGVSQTPSNKVTEKGKYVELRCDPISGHTALYWYRQSLGQGPEFLIYFQGTGAADDSGLPNDRFFAVRPEGSVSTLKIQRTERGDSAVYLCASSLDPLGTQYFGPGTRLTVL.